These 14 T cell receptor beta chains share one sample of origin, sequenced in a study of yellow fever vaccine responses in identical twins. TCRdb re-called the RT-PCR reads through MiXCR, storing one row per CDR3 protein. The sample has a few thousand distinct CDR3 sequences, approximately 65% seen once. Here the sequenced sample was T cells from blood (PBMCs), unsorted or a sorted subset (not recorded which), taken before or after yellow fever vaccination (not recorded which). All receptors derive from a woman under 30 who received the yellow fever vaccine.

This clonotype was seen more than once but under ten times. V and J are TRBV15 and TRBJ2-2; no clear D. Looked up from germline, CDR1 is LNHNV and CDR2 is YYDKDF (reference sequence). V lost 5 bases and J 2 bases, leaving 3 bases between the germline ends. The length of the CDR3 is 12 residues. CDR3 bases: TGTGCCACCAGCGGCAACACCGGGGAGCTGTTTTTT. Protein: CATSGNTGELFF.

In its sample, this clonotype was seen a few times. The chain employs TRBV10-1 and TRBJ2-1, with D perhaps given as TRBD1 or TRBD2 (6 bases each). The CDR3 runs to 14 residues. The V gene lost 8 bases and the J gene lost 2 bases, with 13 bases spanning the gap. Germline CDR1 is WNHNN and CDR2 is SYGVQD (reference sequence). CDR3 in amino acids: CASSGEATYNEQFF. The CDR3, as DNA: TGCGCCAGCTCAGGGGAGGCTACCTACAATGAGCAGTTCTTC.

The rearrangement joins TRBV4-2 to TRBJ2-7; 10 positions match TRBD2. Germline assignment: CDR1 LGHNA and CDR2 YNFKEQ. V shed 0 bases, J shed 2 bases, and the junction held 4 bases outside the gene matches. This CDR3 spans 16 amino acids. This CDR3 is CASSQDSSGGAYEQYF. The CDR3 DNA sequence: TGTGCCAGCAGCCAAGATTCGAGCGGGGGGGCCTACGAGCAGTACTTC.

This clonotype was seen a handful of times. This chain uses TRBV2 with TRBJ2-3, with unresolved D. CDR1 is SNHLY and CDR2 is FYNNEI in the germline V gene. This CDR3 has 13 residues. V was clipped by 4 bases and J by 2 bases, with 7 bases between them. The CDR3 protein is CASSATTTDTQYF. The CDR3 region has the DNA TGTGCCAGCAGTGCCACCACCACAGATACGCAGTATTTT. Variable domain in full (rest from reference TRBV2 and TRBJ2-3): EPEVTQTPSHQVTQMGQEVILRCVPISNHLYFYWYRQILGQKVEFLVSFYNNEISEKSEIFDDQFSVERPDGSNFTLKIRSTKLEDSAMYFCASSATTTDTQYFGPGTRLTVL.

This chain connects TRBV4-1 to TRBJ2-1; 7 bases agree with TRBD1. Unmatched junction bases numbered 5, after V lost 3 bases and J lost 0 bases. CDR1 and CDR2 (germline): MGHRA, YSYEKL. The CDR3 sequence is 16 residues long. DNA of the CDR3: TGCGCCAGCAGCCATCCCGGGACAGCCTCCTACAATGAGCAGTTCTTC. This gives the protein CASSHPGTASYNEQFF.

CDR3 in DNA: TGCAGTGCTAGAGATGAAGACGGTGGACGGCGCAAAGGCTACACCTTC. This translates into CSARDEDGGRRKGYTF. The V and J genes are TRBV20-1 and TRBJ1-2, with no clear D. CDR1 DFQATT and CDR2 SNEGSKA come from the germline V gene (reference sequence). With 0 bases removed from V and 8 bases from J, the gap between germline ends came to 22 bases. The CDR3 length is 16 residues.

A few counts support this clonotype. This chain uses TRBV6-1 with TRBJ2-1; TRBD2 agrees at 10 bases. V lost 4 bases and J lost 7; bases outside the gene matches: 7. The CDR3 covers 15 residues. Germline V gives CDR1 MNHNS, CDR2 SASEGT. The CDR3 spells CASSVAAGGQNEQFF. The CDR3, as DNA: TGTGCCAGCAGTGTGGCAGCGGGGGGGCAGAATGAGCAGTTCTTC.

The CDR3, as DNA: TGTGCCACCAGCAGAGCCAAGAACACTGAAGCTTTCTTT. This codes for CATSRAKNTEAFF. The gene calls are TRBV15 and TRBJ1-1; D remains ambiguous. CDR1 and CDR2 (germline): LNHNV, YYDKDF (reference sequence). The CDR3 runs to 13 residues. V lost 1 base and J lost 1, with 4 bases in between.

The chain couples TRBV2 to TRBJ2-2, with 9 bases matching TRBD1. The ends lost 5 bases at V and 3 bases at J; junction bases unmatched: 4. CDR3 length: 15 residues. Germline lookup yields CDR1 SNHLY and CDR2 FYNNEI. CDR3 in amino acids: CASSLRTGDTGELFF. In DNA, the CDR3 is TGTGCCAGCAGTCTACGGACAGGGGACACCGGGGAGCTGTTTTTT.

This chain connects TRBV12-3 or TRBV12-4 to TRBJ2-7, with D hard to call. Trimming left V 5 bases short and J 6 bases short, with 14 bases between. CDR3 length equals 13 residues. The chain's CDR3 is CASSIAVWGEQYF. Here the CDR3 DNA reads TGTGCCAGCAGTATCGCAGTATGGGGCGAGCAGTACTTC.

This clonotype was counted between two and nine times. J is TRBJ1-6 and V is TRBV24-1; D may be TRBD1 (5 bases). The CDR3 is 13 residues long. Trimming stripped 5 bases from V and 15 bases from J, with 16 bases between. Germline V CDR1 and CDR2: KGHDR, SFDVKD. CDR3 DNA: TGTGCCACCAGTGTTCCGGGACGGCGGCACCTCCACTTT. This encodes CATSVPGRRHLHF.

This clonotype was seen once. The CDR3 nucleotides are TGTGCCAGCAGCCCCACAGGAACAGGGGGAGTGAATGAGCAGTTCTTC. It codes for CASSPTGTGGVNEQFF. The chain joins TRBV11-1 to TRBJ2-1; 8 bases agree with TRBD1. The CDR3 consists of 16 residues. Germline trimming cut 5 bases from V and 7 bases from J; bases unmatched to any gene: 13. CDR1 and CDR2 from the germline V gene are SGHAT and FQDESV (reference sequence).

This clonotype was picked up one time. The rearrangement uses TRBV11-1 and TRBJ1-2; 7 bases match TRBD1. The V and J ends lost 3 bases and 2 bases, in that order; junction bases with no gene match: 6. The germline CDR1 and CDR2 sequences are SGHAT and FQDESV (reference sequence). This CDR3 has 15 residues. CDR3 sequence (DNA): TGTGCCAGCAGCTTCCCGACGGGACAGAACTATGGCTACACCTTC. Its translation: CASSFPTGQNYGYTF.

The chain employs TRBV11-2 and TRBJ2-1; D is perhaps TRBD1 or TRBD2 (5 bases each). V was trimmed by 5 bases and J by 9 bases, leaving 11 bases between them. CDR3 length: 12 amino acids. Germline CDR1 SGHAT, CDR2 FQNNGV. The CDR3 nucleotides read TGTGCCAGCAGCCCGGGACGGACTGAGCAGTTCTTC. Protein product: CASSPGRTEQFF.